This T cell receptor beta chain came from a study of T cells in Graves' hyperthyroidism and ophthalmopathy. Study-level results: Ophthalmopathy prediction by the model preceded onset by a median about 6 months. Peripheral blood also featured most of the thyroid clonotypes expanded above 0.001.

The investigators amplified TCR beta CDR3 regions from RNA transcripts. The study used the HTBI primer set for a first-round RT-PCR of the TCR CDR3. TCRdb used MiXCR to reprocess the multiplex PCR reads, holding one entry per CDR3 protein. Seen here are about 460,000 distinct CDR3 sequences, 22% observed once, and the top ten hold less than 65%. About this clonotype: Its antigen is undetermined.

Ophthalmopathy patients all had a Clinical Activity Score of at least 3, a NOSPECS grade of at least 4 and disease under 3 months old. The CDR3 runs 13 residues. Germline-derived CDR1 and CDR2 are SGHTA and FQGTGA. This chain links TRBV7-3 with TRBJ2-2; D remains ambiguous. Sequenced sample: blood. The source of this sequence is a woman aged 70-85 years with Graves' ophthalmopathy. The CDR3 sequence: CATRSSSTGELFF. CDR3 sequence (DNA): TGTGCGACCCGGTCCAGTTCCACCGGGGAGCTGTTTTTT.